This is a list of T cell receptor beta chains from one sample in a study of cytomegalovirus exposure and HLA in healthy donors. Libraries were prepared by immunoSEQ multiplex PCR; TCRdb keeps only in-frame clonotypes and omits some of them. The table has 90,000 to 120,000 clones, about 80% seen once. What was sequenced was PBMCs. These receptors came from a female donor in good health and CMV-seropositive. Both conserved end residues are part of each CDR3. D genes are given only for firm matches. A row's size may be missing; if present it is once, few, many or a size class.

NA	TRBV5-1	NA	TRBJ2-3	CASSFRVAGRNTDTQYF	TGCGCCAGCAGCTTTAGGGTTGCGGGACGCAACACAGATACGCAGTATTTT
TRBD2	TRBV4-1	NA	TRBJ2-3	CASSLSPPGLAGASDTQYF	TGCGCCAGCAGCCTATCCCCCCCCGGACTAGCGGGAGCATCAGATACGCAGTATTTT
TRBD2	TRBV7-2	NA	TRBJ2-7	CASSPHGTSGGQEQYF	TGTGCCAGCAGCCCCCACGGGACTAGCGGGGGGCAAGAGCAGTACTTC
TRBD1	TRBV7-8	NA	TRBJ2-6	CASSFPGQLSGANVLTF	TGTGCCAGCAGCTTCCCGGGACAGTTATCTGGGGCCAACGTCCTGACTTTC
TRBD1	TRBV7-2	NA	TRBJ2-5	CASSHRGGETQYF	TGTGCCAGCAGCCACAGGGGCGGAGAGACCCAGTACTTC
TRBD2	TRBV5-1	NA	TRBJ2-3	CASLSGGALTDTQYF	TGCGCCAGCCTAAGCGGGGGGGCCCTCACAGATACGCAGTATTTT
NA	TRBV9	NA	TRBJ2-2	CASSVQSSGVHGELFF	TGTGCCAGCAGCGTACAATCTTCGGGGGTCCACGGGGAGCTGTTTTTT
NA	TRBV7-9	NA	TRBJ1-5	CASSLGHSNQPQHF	TGTGCCAGCAGCTTAGGACATAGCAATCAGCCCCAGCATTTT
NA	TRBV30	NA	TRBJ1-3	CAWNYEFSGNTIYF	TGTGCCTGGAACTACGAGTTCTCTGGAAACACCATATATTTT
NA	TRBV6-5	NA	TRBJ1-3	CASSTTGAVGNTIYF	TGTGCCAGCAGCACAACAGGAGCTGTCGGAAACACCATATATTTT
TRBD1	TRBV5-6	NA	TRBJ1-5	CASSSGAGGWQPQHF	TGTGCCAGCAGCTCTGGGGCAGGGGGCTGGCAGCCCCAGCATTTT
TRBD1	TRBV19	few	TRBJ1-3	CASSTDRASSGNTIYF	TGTGCCAGTAGTACGGACAGGGCCAGCTCTGGAAACACCATATATTTT
TRBD2	TRBV7-2	NA	TRBJ2-7	CASSQGRAGGLEQYF	TGTGCCAGCAGCCAAGGGCGAGCGGGGGGGCTCGAGCAGTACTTC
TRBD1	TRBV2	NA	TRBJ1-5	CASRGRTGGWQPQHF	TGTGCCAGCAGGGGGAGGACAGGGGGATGGCAGCCCCAGCATTTT
NA	TRBV7-9	NA	TRBJ2-6	CASSLAQGTGANVRTF	TGTGCCAGCAGCTTAGCGCAGGGAACTGGGGCCAACGTCCGGACTTTC
NA	TRBV19	NA	TRBJ2-3	CASSAGLTQYF	TGTGCCAGTAGCGCGGGGCTCACGCAGTATTTT
NA	TRBV18	NA	TRBJ2-2	CASSPPAGPGELFF	TGTGCCAGCTCACCACCGGCGGGTCCCGGGGAGCTGTTTTTT
NA	TRBV7-2	few	TRBJ2-2	CASSLALSFLAGELFF	TGTGCCAGCAGCTTAGCGCTGTCCTTTTTAGCCGGGGAGCTGTTTTTT
TRBD1	TRBV5-1	NA	TRBJ1-1	CASRHGTDNTEAFF	TGCGCCAGCAGACACGGGACAGACAACACTGAAGCTTTCTTT
TRBD2	TRBV2	NA	TRBJ2-1	CASSDPGLALGQFF	TGTGCCAGCAGTGACCCCGGACTAGCTCTCGGGCAGTTCTTC
TRBD2	TRBV4-1	few	TRBJ2-7	CASSIGIIGLADYEQYF	TGCGCCAGCAGCATAGGTATAATCGGACTAGCGGACTACGAGCAGTACTTC
TRBD1	TRBV23-1	once	TRBJ2-7	CASSPSGTGAYEQYF	TGCGCCAGCAGTCCCTCCGGGACAGGGGCCTACGAGCAGTACTTC
TRBD1	TRBV5-4	NA	TRBJ2-7	CASSPKTGGEAYEQYF	TGTGCCAGCAGCCCCAAGACAGGGGGCGAGGCCTACGAGCAGTACTTC
NA	TRBV18	NA	TRBJ1-1	CASSPGGGGTEAFF	TGTGCCAGCTCACCAGGAGGAGGCGGCACTGAAGCTTTCTTT
TRBD1	TRBV6-1	once	TRBJ2-7	CASSDRDRVSYEQYF	TGTGCCAGCAGTGACCGGGACAGGGTATCCTACGAGCAGTACTTC
NA	TRBV7-9	NA	TRBJ1-3	CASTMAGLSGNTIYF	TGTGCCAGCACCATGGCAGGGCTCTCTGGAAACACCATATATTTT
NA	TRBV6-1	NA	TRBJ1-5	CASSEEPWQGIQPQHF	TGTGCCAGCAGTGAAGAACCGTGGCAGGGTATTCAGCCCCAGCATTTT
NA	TRBV5-1	NA	TRBJ1-3	CASSSGFKTAETSGNTIYF	TGCGCCAGCAGCTCGGGATTCAAAACTGCTGAAACCTCTGGAAACACCATATATTTT
TRBD2	TRBV6-1	NA	TRBJ2-1	CASSDSSGRGNEQFF	TGTGCCAGCAGTGATTCTAGCGGGAGGGGGAATGAGCAGTTCTTC
NA	TRBV2	NA	TRBJ2-2	CASAPLLVNTGELFF	TGTGCCAGCGCCCCCCTACTAGTAAACACCGGGGAGCTGTTTTTT
TRBD1	TRBV29-1	NA	TRBJ2-3	CSVAGQGTDTQYF	TGCAGCGTGGCGGGACAGGGGACAGATACGCAGTATTTT
NA	TRBV19	NA	TRBJ1-2	CASSNGDHYGYTF	TGTGCCAGTAGCAACGGAGACCACTATGGCTACACCTTC
NA	TRBV6-6	NA	TRBJ1-2	CASSLDQGHPRGYTF	TGTGCCAGCAGTTTGGATCAAGGTCACCCGCGGGGCTACACCTTC
TRBD1	TRBV19	NA	TRBJ1-5	CASRPPGGIDQPQHF	TGTGCCAGTAGACCCCCAGGGGGAATTGATCAGCCCCAGCATTTT
NA	TRBV5-4	NA	TRBJ1-2	CASSTPPGVKGYTF	TGTGCCAGCAGCACCCCCCCCGGGGTAAAGGGCTACACCTTC
NA	TRBV29-1	NA	TRBJ2-7	CSVEDPVRDYEQYF	TGCAGCGTTGAAGATCCGGTCCGGGATTACGAGCAGTACTTC
TRBD1	TRBV15	NA	TRBJ2-7	CATSGEGQGVSEQYF	TGTGCCACCAGCGGGGAGGGACAGGGAGTTTCCGAGCAGTACTTC
NA	TRBV29-1	NA	TRBJ2-3	CSVQPSADTQYF	TGCAGCGTTCAACCTAGCGCAGATACGCAGTATTTT
TRBD2	TRBV14	few	TRBJ2-7	CASSPSGGAGNEQYF	TGTGCCAGCAGCCCCTCCGGGGGAGCGGGGAATGAGCAGTACTTC
TRBD1	TRBV7-2	NA	TRBJ2-7	CASSPGQGIYEQYF	TGTGCCAGCAGCCCGGGACAGGGAATCTACGAGCAGTACTTC